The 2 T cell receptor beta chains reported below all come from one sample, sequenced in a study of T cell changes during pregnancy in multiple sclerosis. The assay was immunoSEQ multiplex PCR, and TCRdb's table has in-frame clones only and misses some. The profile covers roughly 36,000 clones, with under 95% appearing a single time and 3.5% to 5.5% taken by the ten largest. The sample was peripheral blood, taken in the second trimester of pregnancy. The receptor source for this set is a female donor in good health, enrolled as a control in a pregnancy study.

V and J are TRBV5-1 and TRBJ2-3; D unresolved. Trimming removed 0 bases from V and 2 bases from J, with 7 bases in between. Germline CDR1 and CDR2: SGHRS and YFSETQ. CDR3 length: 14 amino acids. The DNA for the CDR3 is TGCGCCAGCAGCTTGGCGTGGGCCACAGATACGCAGTATTTT. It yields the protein CASSLAWATDTQYF.

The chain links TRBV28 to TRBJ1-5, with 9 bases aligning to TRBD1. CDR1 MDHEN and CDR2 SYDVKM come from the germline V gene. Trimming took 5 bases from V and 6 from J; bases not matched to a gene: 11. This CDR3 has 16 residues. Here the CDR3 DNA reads TGTGCCAGCAGTCCAGTGGGACAGGGCGACGGTCAGCCCCAGCATTTT. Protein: CASSPVGQGDGQPQHF.